The rows below give T cell receptor beta chains drawn from one sample of a study of shared clonotypes between healthy human individuals. TCRdb's table, derived via immunoSEQ multiplex PCR, lists solely in-frame clones and lacks some. The table includes around 320,000 clones, over 75% detected once. The sample comprised memory CD8+ T cells sorted from blood. The receptors stem from a man younger than 35 in good health. The conserved cysteine and the conserved F or W are not part of the CDR3 here. The order of the fields is CDR3 protein, J gene, V gene.

CDR3: ASSDAQGFYDEQY; J: TRBJ2-7; V: TRBV7-9
CDR3: ASSPRTQAF; J: TRBJ1-1; V: TRBV21-1
CDR3: ASSWDRATEAF; J: TRBJ1-1; V: TRBV5-6
CDR3: ASSYDKGHEQY; J: TRBJ2-7; V: TRBV5-6
CDR3: ASSATGDTEAF; J: TRBJ1-1; V: TRBV9
CDR3: ASRRGYEQY; J: TRBJ2-7; V: TRBV28
CDR3: ASSLWSGEQF; J: TRBJ2-1; V: TRBV28
CDR3: ASRPEGTGELF; J: TRBJ2-2; V: TRBV9
CDR3: ASSQGLAAYEQY; J: TRBJ2-7; V: TRBV7-9
CDR3: ASSSGVNEQF; J: TRBJ2-1; V: TRBV5-4
CDR3: AISPARLGNTEAF; J: TRBJ1-1; V: TRBV10-3
CDR3: ASSLAHGTGSYEQY; J: TRBJ2-7; V: TRBV7-9
CDR3: ASSPLQRTYEKLF; J: TRBJ1-4; V: TRBV6-6
CDR3: ASSLLGVGQPQH; J: TRBJ1-5; V: TRBV27
CDR3: ASSFLDYNEQF; J: TRBJ2-1; V: TRBV7-9
CDR3: ASSLEDLNTEAF; J: TRBJ1-1; V: TRBV5-6
CDR3: ASRDRGLYEQY; J: TRBJ2-7; V: TRBV9
CDR3: ASSHRLAGEEQF; J: TRBJ2-1; V: TRBV14
CDR3: ASSPLRDPAYEQY; J: TRBJ2-7; V: TRBV4-1
CDR3: ASSVESANQPQH; J: TRBJ1-5; V: TRBV9
CDR3: ASSIVSGSYEQY; J: TRBJ2-7; V: TRBV19
CDR3: ASSLVTGGIDGYT; J: TRBJ1-2; V: TRBV4-1
CDR3: ASSGVSGTLNNEQF; J: TRBJ2-1; V: TRBV2
CDR3: ASSYSQTGWTGELF; J: TRBJ2-2; V: TRBV6-6
CDR3: ASSLDRLGEWHTEAF; J: TRBJ1-1; V: TRBV7-9
CDR3: ASSTLAGVETQY; J: TRBJ2-5; V: TRBV4-3
CDR3: ASSTASGSEYYEQY; J: TRBJ2-7; V: TRBV13
CDR3: ASSWTQSYGYT; J: TRBJ1-2; V: TRBV28
CDR3: ATGTFSYEQY; J: TRBJ2-7; V: TRBV18
CDR3: ASSSERGWTEAF; J: TRBJ1-1; V: TRBV6-5
CDR3: ASSLGLAEYNEQF; J: TRBJ2-1; V: TRBV5-1
CDR3: ASSYSPGTYEQY; J: TRBJ2-7; V: TRBV6-5
CDR3: ATSRRRRGQPQH; J: TRBJ1-5; V: TRBV15
CDR3: ASSLERGEDTQY; J: TRBJ2-3; V: TRBV5-8
CDR3: ASSPSSGTVNSPLH; J: TRBJ1-6; V: TRBV7-9
CDR3: ASSQDRAGRASGANVLT; J: TRBJ2-6; V: TRBV14
CDR3: ASSQVLGNTGELF; J: TRBJ2-2; V: TRBV4-2
CDR3: ASSPATFTEAF; J: TRBJ1-1; V: TRBV27
CDR3: ASSLTYPGELF; J: TRBJ2-2; V: TRBV6-5
CDR3: ASSLTGARLAGVLNTQY; J: TRBJ2-3; V: TRBV5-6
CDR3: ASSPRTVNTEAF; J: TRBJ1-1; V: TRBV4-1
CDR3: ASSQGIGASYEQY; J: TRBJ2-7; V: TRBV14